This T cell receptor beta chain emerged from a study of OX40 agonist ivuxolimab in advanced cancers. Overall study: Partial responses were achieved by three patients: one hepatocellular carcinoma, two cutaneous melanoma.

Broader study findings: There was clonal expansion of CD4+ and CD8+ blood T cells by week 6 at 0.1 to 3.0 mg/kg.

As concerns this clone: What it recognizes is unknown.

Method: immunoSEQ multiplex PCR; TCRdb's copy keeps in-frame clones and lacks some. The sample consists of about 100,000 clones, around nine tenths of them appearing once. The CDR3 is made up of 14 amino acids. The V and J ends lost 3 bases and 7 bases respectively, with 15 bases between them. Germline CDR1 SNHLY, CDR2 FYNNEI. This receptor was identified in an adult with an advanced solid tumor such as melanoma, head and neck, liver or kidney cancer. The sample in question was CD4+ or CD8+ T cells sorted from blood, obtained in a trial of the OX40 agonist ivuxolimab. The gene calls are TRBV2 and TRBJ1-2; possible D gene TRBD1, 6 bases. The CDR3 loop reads CASSDARGTSGYTF. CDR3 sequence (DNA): TGTGCCAGCAGTGACGCGAGGGGGACTAGTGGCTACACCTTC.